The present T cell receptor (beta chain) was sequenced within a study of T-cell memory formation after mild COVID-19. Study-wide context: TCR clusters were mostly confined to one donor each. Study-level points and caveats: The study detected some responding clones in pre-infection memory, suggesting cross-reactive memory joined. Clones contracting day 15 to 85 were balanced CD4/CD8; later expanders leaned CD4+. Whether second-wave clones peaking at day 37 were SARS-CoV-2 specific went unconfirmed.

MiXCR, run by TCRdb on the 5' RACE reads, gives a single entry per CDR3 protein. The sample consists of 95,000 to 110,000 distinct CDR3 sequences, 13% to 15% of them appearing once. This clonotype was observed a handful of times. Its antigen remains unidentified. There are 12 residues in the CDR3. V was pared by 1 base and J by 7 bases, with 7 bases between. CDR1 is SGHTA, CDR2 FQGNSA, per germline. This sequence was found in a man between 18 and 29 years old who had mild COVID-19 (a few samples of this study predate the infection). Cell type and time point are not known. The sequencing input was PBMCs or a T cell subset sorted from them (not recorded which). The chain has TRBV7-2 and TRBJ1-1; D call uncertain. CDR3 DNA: TGTGCCAGCAGCTTAGGACAAAATGAAGCTTTCTTT. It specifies CASSLGQNEAFF.